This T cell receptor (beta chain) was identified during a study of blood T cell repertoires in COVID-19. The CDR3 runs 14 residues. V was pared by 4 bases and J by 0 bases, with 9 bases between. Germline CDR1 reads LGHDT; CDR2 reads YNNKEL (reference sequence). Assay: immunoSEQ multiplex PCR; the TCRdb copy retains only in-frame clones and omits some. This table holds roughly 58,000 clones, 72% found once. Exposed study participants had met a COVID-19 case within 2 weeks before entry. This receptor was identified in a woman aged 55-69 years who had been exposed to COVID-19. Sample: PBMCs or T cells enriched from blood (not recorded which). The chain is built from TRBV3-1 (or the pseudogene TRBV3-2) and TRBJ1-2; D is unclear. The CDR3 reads CASSPRPANYGYTF. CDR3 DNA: TGTGCCAGCAGCCCCAGGCCAGCTAACTATGGCTACACCTTC.